This TCR beta chain was identified in a study of cytomegalovirus exposure and HLA in healthy donors (dated by TCRdb to 2016 to 2017). Notes on the research overall: An earlier analysis of some 600 of the donors reported under 300 Gb of sequence data and 117 million unique TCR beta sequences obtained from 180 million or so T cells. Roughly 5 DR-DQ haplotypes were handled as single units for association and clustering, since linkage in the cohort was strong. High-throughput TCR immunosequencing, statistical association of individual TCRs with disease status, and machine learning were combined to predict cytomegalovirus infection status. A later genetic analysis used genome-wide SNP genotypes for about 65% of the roughly 700 donors, treating that subset as a discovery cohort. Among roughly 400 genotyped donors of the cohort, an average of approximately 220,000 unique TCR beta nucleotide sequences was sequenced per donor, of which 15% to 20% were non-productive. Approximately 310 gigabases of sequencing data and tens of millions of unique TCR sequences were included in an early release covering over 600 HLA-typed donors. An earlier analysis of some 500 of the donors used high-throughput TCR beta sequencing to judge whether each TCR beta V gene segment behaved as functional or pseudogenic. All discovery cohort repertoires had been generated on a single sequencing platform. The number of typed donors differed by locus: roughly 629-640 for A, B, C, DRB1 and DQB1; 522 for DQA1; about 600 for DPA1; and about 470 for DPB1. In a later analysis, previously published TCR beta repertoires from more than 500 donors were re-analyzed and high-resolution HLA genotyping was added so that TCR occurrence patterns could be studied. Donor age, sex, ethnicity and CMV serostatus were compiled together with the repertoire data. Using immunosequencing, the study profiled T cell repertoires from roughly 650 subjects and related those repertoires to cytomegalovirus serostatus. Both class I and class II loci were covered by HLA typing, at four-digit resolution. Rather than drawing on any new phenotypic data, the later analysis identified candidate immune exposures from TCR beta sequences and the way those sequences occurred across donors. Of the 398 genotyped donors, roughly 80% were placed in the genetic ancestry cluster associated with self-reported Caucasian donors. The study aimed to test whether cataloging public T cell receptors could reveal signatures of past pathogen exposure. Along with the roughly 670-subject first cohort, a separate validation cohort of some 130 different subjects was used. General conclusions and limits of the study: In vitro tests confirmed that a few of the cytomegalovirus-associated TCR beta chains recognize cytomegalovirus antigens. According to a later analysis, most CMV-associated TCR beta chains appeared to be HLA-restricted, and the HLA associations seemed to be driven largely by CMV exposure. Compared with the approximately 670-donor mean, donors in an Asian-associated ancestry cluster had fewer N-insertions in productive TCRs, according to a later genetic analysis. In a later analysis, several top co-occurrence clusters were reported to appear linked to parvovirus B19, influenza, CMV and Epstein-Barr virus. Compared with equally common non-associated chains, HLA-associated TCR beta chains in a later analysis were more clonally expanded and had lower generation probabilities. Presence/absence analyses assumed roughly uniform sequencing depth across donors, an assumption that may not hold. Strong co-occurrence of HLA alleles, especially DR and DQ, made assigning TCR associations to individual alleles difficult. Immune exposure information for the cohort was limited to CMV serostatus. Some IMGT-functional V segments, including TRBV6-2 and TRBV6-3, could not be distinguished by the 87-base-pair reads and were therefore excluded. HLA typing was unavailable for some donors at each locus, so association tests used only the typed subset. A further reported finding was that TCR beta sequences accurately predicted the HLA-A and HLA-B alleles for most subjects in the first cohort. The cohort was sequenced for TCR beta chains only, and without alpha or paired-chain data the features that could be detected were limited. The authors suggested that the approach could potentially be extended to other disease states and immunological phenotypes. V-gene and J-gene trimming of TCR beta chains was associated with a missense DCLRE1C variant in a later genetic analysis, and the association was replicated in an independent cohort. An earlier analysis of approximately 600 of the donors showed that most TCR beta V segments appeared in productive rearrangements either about 87% or about 30% of the time, which broadly matched IMGT annotations. The sequencing pipeline was judged likely to have produced a cluster of highly shared sequence variants as a technical artifact. Most TCR sequences were seen in very few donors, while some public TCRs were found in many individuals. A later analysis found that TCR association rates varied across HLA loci, with DRB1 alleles showing the most associated TCRs and HLA-C alleles the fewest. Because counts were too low, 15 or so rarely observed V segments, including chromosome 9 orphons, were excluded from the earlier analysis of about 500 of the donors. Linkage disequilibrium might explain the correlated functional status among segregating V segments, but an unknown experimental factor could not be ruled out. The classifier was reported to diagnose cytomegalovirus status with high specificity and sensitivity in both the original and validation cohorts. At a false discovery rate of 0.05, a later analysis linked under 20,000 TCR beta sequences to specific HLA alleles. The study gave a list of some 150 TCR beta chains associated with cytomegalovirus.

The method was the immunoSEQ multiplex PCR assay. For the multiplex PCR, a mixture combining 60 forward primers for TCR Vbeta segments and 13 reverse primers for TCR Jbeta segments was used. The CDR3 region of rearranged TCR beta genes was amplified from genomic DNA by a multiplex PCR assay. On the Illumina HiSeq System, the amplified TCR beta libraries were sequenced as 87-base-pair reads. In the authors' own workflow: A later analysis counted around 72 million unique TCR beta chains across the 600 to 850 repertoires, and around 12 million of these chains were shared by at least two donors. To remove PCR and sequencing errors, raw reads were error-corrected and collapsed into unique sequences using a nearest-neighbor algorithm that merged closely related sequences. CDR3 sequences were aligned to IMGT reference sequences to assign V, D and J gene segments. For a sequence to be retained, a match of at least six nucleotides was required to both a V gene segment and a J gene segment. A rearrangement counted as productive if the CDR3 had no stop codons and remained in frame with V and J, and every other rearrangement counted as non-productive. Following IMGT convention, CDR3 was defined as the stretch from the second conserved V-encoded cysteine up to the conserved J-encoded phenylalanine. The earlier analysis of more than 450 of the donors excluded sequences that lacked an unambiguous match to a single V gene segment. An earlier analysis of approximately 590 of the donors called V segments functional above 56.7% productive rearrangements and segregating when the between-donor standard deviation exceeded 5%. A statistical classification framework was built for diagnosing cytomegalovirus status from the catalog of TCR beta chain sequences. V and J gene assignment, in a later analysis, came from comparing TCR nucleotide sequences with IMGT/GENE-DB human TR gene sequences. In a later analysis, CDR3 sequences and most-parsimonious VDJ recombination scenarios were assigned using the TCRdist pipeline. In a later analysis, every TCR beta chain was defined by the combination of its CDR3 amino acid sequence and its V-gene family, and reads without a unique V-gene family were dropped. To address suspected cross-contamination and a sequencing artifact, a later analysis removed 450 to 700 highly shared, low-generation-probability nucleotide sequences. In a later analysis, a clonal expansion index was calculated for each public chain from normalized within-repertoire ranks of inferred template counts. Generation probabilities in a later analysis came from a VDJ recombination model fitted to out-of-frame rearrangements, and those results were checked against IGoR. Hypergeometric tests were used in a later analysis to score TCR-TCR, TCR-HLA and TCR-CMV co-occurrence, with a repertoire-size bias correction applied to the TCR pairs. A later analysis estimated false discovery rates by permuting HLA or CMV assignments 20 times. A later analysis grouped co-occurring TCRs with DBSCAN, adding TCRdist sequence similarity when clustering within HLA-allele-positive subsets. Repertoires with fewer than 30,000 or more than 120,000 public chains, plus five repertoires with anomalous nucleotide sharing, were excluded from co-occurrence clustering. Entries here come from immuneACCESS through TCRdb and include only in-frame sequences with V and J called. Some clones fail to appear in such tables; in the studies checked, an unresolved V gene covers under half of the shortfall, and the cause of the remainder is unknown. V and J calls and clone size are as listed in that table; D and trimming were resolved from the DNA. The sample table holds around 120,000 clones, of which around two thirds were seen once. The top ten constitute approximately 2.9% of the sample.

Counted from cysteine to phenylalanine, this CDR3 has 15 amino acids. CDR3 DNA is the only sequence kept; it has 45 bases, read in frame from the first base. Clipping removes 3 bases from V and 0 bases from J, with 3 as the unmatched junction base count. The germline V gene sets CDR1 to SGHDT and CDR2 to YYEEEE. This clone turned up a few times. Its cognate antigen has yet to be identified. No base quality values were provided; no much bigger clone lies one nucleotide off. The cohort consisted of approximately 670 healthy bone marrow donors. All cohort members were sampled while nominally healthy, although unrecorded immune exposures were likely present. Of the roughly 630 cohort members, about 270 had a positive CMV serostatus and 350 to 450 had a negative one, while no CMV serostatus was recorded for the donor. Each donor provided a peripheral blood sample, and peripheral blood mononuclear cells were used for TCR beta sequencing. The Qiagen DNeasy Blood Extraction Kit was used to extract genomic DNA from the blood cell samples.

This sequence originates from a human donor in good health. Material: PBMCs. Rearrangement joined TRBV5-6 to TRBJ1-1; the junction holds 9 bases that match TRBD1. The DNA sequence is given as TGTGCCAGCAGCTCGGGGGACAGGGTGAACACTGAAGCTTTCTTT. Its amino acids are CASSSGDRVNTEAFF.